What follows describes a single T cell receptor beta chain. What it binds is not known. This sample is drawn from a study of early T cells in non-severe SARS-CoV-2 infection. Each cDNA molecule carried a unique molecular identifier. TCRdb re-derived calls from the 5' RACE reads in MiXCR, one entry per CDR3 protein. The repertoire holds about 66,000 distinct CDR3 sequences, with approximately 9.2% as singletons. V was clipped by 3 bases and J by 9 bases; unmatched bases: 12. CDR3 length: 15 amino acids. Germline V gives CDR1 SEHNR, CDR2 FQNEAQ (reference sequence). The study, taken as a whole, reports: Anti-spike CD8 specificities were favored by VDJdb matching, whose results missed private and CD4 specificities.

The sequence was collected from an adult who was a healthcare worker with PCR-confirmed SARS-CoV-2 infection or an uninfected control (not recorded which). The chain combines TRBV7-9 with TRBJ1-1; TRBD1 matches at 8 bases. Sequences were obtained from whole blood. The CDR3 sequence: CASSFAGGVPPQAFF. CDR3 bases: TGTGCCAGCAGCTTCGCAGGGGGCGTGCCCCCTCAAGCTTTCTTT.